Listed here are 20 T cell receptor beta chains from one sample, sequenced in a study of shared clonotypes between healthy human individuals. Only in-frame clones appear in the TCRdb table, and some are missing; sequencing was by immunoSEQ multiplex PCR. The sample has about 1.1 million clones, roughly 80% seen once. The specimen was memory CD4+ T cells from PBMCs. Subset meaning: CD45RA-negative fraction. The receptors derive from a man aged 18-30 years in good health. Some clones in this sample may be carry-over from other donors' samples.

The chain combines TRBV30 with TRBJ2-5, with a possible D match to TRBD1 (5 bases). With the DNA end fitting TRBJ2-7 better, the J assignment may be wrong. The CDR3 is made up of 12 amino acids. Germline assignment: CDR1 GTSNPN and CDR2 SVGIG (reference sequence). CDR3 protein: CAWSGQGYEQYF. The CDR3, as DNA: TGTGCCTGGAGTGGCCAGGGCTACGAGCAGTACTTC.

Many counts were recorded for this clone. The V call is TRBV7-9, the J call TRBJ2-7; D unresolved. The length of the CDR3 is 15 residues. CDR1 and CDR2 (germline): SEHNR, FQNEAQ (reference sequence). Trimming shortened V by 5 bases and J by 3 bases, and 17 bases separated the two germline ends. CDR3 residues: CASSERATLSYEQYF. The CDR3 DNA is TGTGCCAGCAGCGAAAGGGCGACACTTAGCTACGAGCAGTACTTC.

The gene calls are TRBV28 and TRBJ2-7; D might be TRBD2 (5 bases). CDR3 length: 15 residues. Germline CDR1 and CDR2: MDHEN and SYDVKM. V was clipped by 6 bases and J by 0 bases, with 15 bases between them. CDR3 region: CASSWSGPSSYEQYF. The CDR3 DNA sequence: TGTGCCAGCAGCTGGAGCGGCCCGAGCTCCTACGAGCAGTACTTC.

J is TRBJ2-7 and V is TRBV2; TRBD2 agrees at 8 bases. Germline assignment: CDR1 SNHLY and CDR2 FYNNEI. This CDR3 contains 14 residues. After removal of 6 bases from V and 0 bases from J, the junction contained 4 bases not matched to a gene. CDR3 bases: TGTGCCAGCAGGGTGACTAGCGACTCCTACGAGCAGTACTTC. The encoded protein is CASRVTSDSYEQYF.

The V call is TRBV28, the J call TRBJ2-1, with D uncertain. V lost 5 bases and J lost 10, with 12 bases in between. CDR1 MDHEN and CDR2 SYDVKM come from the germline V gene. This CDR3 has 12 residues. Here the CDR3 DNA reads TGTGCCAGCAGTCTAGATCTGGACGAGCAGTTCTTC. Residues: CASSLDLDEQFF.

The CDR3 DNA follows: TGCGCCAGCAGCCCGACGAATCTGGACGGGGAAGAGACCCAGTACTTC. It specifies CASSPTNLDGEETQYF. The chain combines TRBV5-1 with TRBJ2-5; weak D call: TRBD2 (5 bases). CDR3 size: 16 residues. Trimming shortened V by 4 bases and J by 3 bases, and 19 bases separated the two germline ends. From germline, CDR1 is SGHRS and CDR2 YFSETQ.

The CDR3 is CASELAEQFF. In DNA, the CDR3 is TGTGCCAGCGAGCTAGCGGAGCAGTTCTTC. J is TRBJ2-1 and V is TRBV6-1, with a tentative D call TRBD2 (6 bases). CDR1 is MNHNS, CDR2 SASEGT, per germline. The CDR3 extends over 10 amino acids. The V and J ends lost 8 bases and 10 bases respectively, with 9 bases between them.

The rearrangement joins TRBV6-5 to TRBJ2-2; no clear D. V was cut by 6 bases and J by 6 bases, with 8 bases left in between. There are 12 residues in the CDR3. The germline V gene encodes CDR1 MNHEY and CDR2 SVGAGI. The CDR3 sequence: CASSQKSGELFF. The CDR3 bases are TGTGCCAGCAGCCAGAAGTCCGGGGAGCTGTTTTTT.

The gene calls are TRBV28 and TRBJ1-4, with 7 bases lining up with TRBD1. The CDR3 has 15 amino acids. CDR1 is MDHEN, CDR2 SYDVKM, per germline. V lost 1 base and J lost 7; bases outside the gene matches: 6. The CDR3 sequence is CASSLYRGLGEKLFF. The CDR3 DNA reads as TGTGCCAGCAGTTTATACAGGGGACTTGGTGAAAAACTGTTTTTT.

This clone was counted once. This may stem from a read error, because a much larger clone lies one nucleotide away. This same CDR3 is encoded by further DNA sequences in the sample. The chain carries TRBV28 and TRBJ1-2, with D hard to call. Germline assignment: CDR1 MDHEN and CDR2 SYDVKM. This CDR3 is built from 12 residues. Between the trimmed V and J ends, which lost 5 bases and 1 base, there was a span of 5 bases. The CDR3, as DNA: TGTGCCAGCAGTGACGGTAACTATGGCTACACCTTC. Protein: CASSDGNYGYTF.

V is TRBV10-1 and J is TRBJ2-5; a possible D gene is TRBD1 (5 bases). Germline CDR1 reads WNHNN; CDR2 reads SYGVQD (reference sequence). CDR3 length equals 14 residues. Trimming removed 3 bases from V and 7 bases from J, with 15 bases in between. CDR3 sequence (DNA): TGCGCCAGCAGTGACGCAGGGCTATGGGGGACCCAGTACTTC. It codes for CASSDAGLWGTQYF.

With regard to this clone: This may stem from a read error, because a much larger clone lies one nucleotide away. Other nucleotide sequences in the sample specify the same CDR3. The chain combines TRBV27 with TRBJ2-5; TRBD1 aligns across 9 bases. V lost 5 bases and J lost 4; bases outside the gene matches: 14. CDR1 is MNHEY, CDR2 SMNVEV, per germline (reference sequence). The CDR3 loop spans 17 amino acids. The chain's CDR3 is CASSPSLGTGGRETQYF. The CDR3, as DNA: TGTGCCAGCAGTCCTAGCCTGGGAACAGGGGGCAGAGAGACCCAGTACTTC.

The rearrangement links TRBV30 to TRBJ1-6; a weak D match, TRBD1 (6 bases). The CDR3 has 13 amino acids. Germline assignment: CDR1 GTSNPN and CDR2 SVGIG (reference sequence). V shed 3 bases and J shed 7 bases, with 10 bases lying between them. CDR3 DNA: TGTGCCTGGAGCCCCGACAGGAATTCACCCCTCCACTTT. Amino acids: CAWSPDRNSPLHF.

The rearrangement links TRBV5-1 to TRBJ2-5; 7 bases fit TRBD1. Germline V CDR1 and CDR2: SGHRS, YFSETQ. The CDR3 is 15 amino acids. The V gene end was trimmed by 4 bases and the J gene end by 2 bases; junction bases not matched to a gene: 8. CDR3 nucleotides: TGCGCCAGCAGCCCTACCTCGGGACAGCAAGAGACCCAGTACTTC. It is translated as CASSPTSGQQETQYF.

This chain's CDR3 is CASSPPGHSSYEQYF. The CDR3 bases are TGTGCCAGCTCACCACCGGGACACAGCTCCTACGAGCAGTACTTC. The J gene is TRBJ2-7, the V gene TRBV18; D perhaps matches TRBD1 (6 bases). Trimming pared 0 bases from V and 0 bases from J, leaving 9 bases between. CDR1 KGHSH and CDR2 LQKENI come from the germline V gene. The CDR3 spans 15 residues.

The chain uses TRBV4-2 and TRBJ2-1; possible D gene TRBD2, 6 bases. CDR1 and CDR2 from the germline V gene are LGHNA and YNFKEQ. The germline V and J ends were trimmed by 4 bases and 8 bases, with 15 bases remaining between them. CDR3 length equals 14 residues. DNA for the CDR3: TGTGCCAGCAGCCTGGGAGGCGACGTCGATGAGCAGTTCTTC. It translates to CASSLGGDVDEQFF.

The chain has TRBV4-1 and TRBJ2-5; 7 nucleotides agree with TRBD2. Looked up from germline, CDR1 is MGHRA and CDR2 is YSYEKL. The CDR3 covers 14 residues. V was pared by 3 bases and J by 5 bases, with 6 bases of the junction left unmatched. The CDR3 sequence is CASSHTSGGETQYF. CDR3 in DNA: TGCGCCAGCAGCCACACGTCCGGGGGGGAGACCCAGTACTTC.

J is TRBJ2-6 and V is TRBV18; the D is unclear. The CDR3 length is 17 residues. The V gene lost 0 bases and the J gene lost 0 bases, with 9 bases spanning the gap. From germline, CDR1 is KGHSH and CDR2 LQKENI. In nucleotides, the CDR3 is TGTGCCAGCTCACCACCGTGGGAAAACTCTGGGGCCAACGTCCTGACTTTC. It specifies CASSPPWENSGANVLTF.

CDR3 amino acids: CTTTGGQGSETQYF. In DNA form, the CDR3 reads TGCACCACCACGGGAGGGCAGGGAAGTGAGACCCAGTACTTC. This rearrangement joins TRBV29-1 to TRBJ2-5; 8 bases map to TRBD2. The CDR3 consists of 14 residues. CDR1 and CDR2 (germline): SQVTM, ANQGSEA.

The chain carries TRBV5-4 and TRBJ2-7; 8 positions agree with TRBD2. V gave up 4 bases and J gave up 4 bases; unmatched junction bases: 10. Germline V lookup: CDR1 SGHNT, CDR2 YYREEE (reference sequence). CDR3 length equals 15 residues. For the CDR3, the DNA is TGTGCCAGCAGCCCAAGGGGCGGGAGGCGGTACGAGCAGTACTTC. As protein: CASSPRGGRRYEQYF.